This T cell receptor beta chain derives from a study of breast tumors, draining lymph nodes, adjacent tissues. Germline V gene sequence: CDR1 SSHAT, CDR2 FNYEAQ (reference sequence). The CDR3 is 14 amino acids. TCRdb analysed the multiplex PCR reads with MiXCR anew, one entry per CDR3 protein. The sample has some 17,000 distinct CDR3 sequences, just under 45% seen once. A note on this clonotype: At one end the junction does not follow the germline gene, possibly because of a read error.

Source material: tumor-adjacent breast tissue. The source of this sequence is a female donor with breast cancer. Some clones in this sample may be carry-over from other donors' samples. The chain recombines TRBV7-7 with TRBJ2-1; 10 bases line up with TRBD1. The CDR3 sequence: CASSPWTGGNEQFF. The CDR3 DNA follows: TGTGCTAGCAGCCCGTGGACAGGGGGGAATGAGCAGTTCTTC.